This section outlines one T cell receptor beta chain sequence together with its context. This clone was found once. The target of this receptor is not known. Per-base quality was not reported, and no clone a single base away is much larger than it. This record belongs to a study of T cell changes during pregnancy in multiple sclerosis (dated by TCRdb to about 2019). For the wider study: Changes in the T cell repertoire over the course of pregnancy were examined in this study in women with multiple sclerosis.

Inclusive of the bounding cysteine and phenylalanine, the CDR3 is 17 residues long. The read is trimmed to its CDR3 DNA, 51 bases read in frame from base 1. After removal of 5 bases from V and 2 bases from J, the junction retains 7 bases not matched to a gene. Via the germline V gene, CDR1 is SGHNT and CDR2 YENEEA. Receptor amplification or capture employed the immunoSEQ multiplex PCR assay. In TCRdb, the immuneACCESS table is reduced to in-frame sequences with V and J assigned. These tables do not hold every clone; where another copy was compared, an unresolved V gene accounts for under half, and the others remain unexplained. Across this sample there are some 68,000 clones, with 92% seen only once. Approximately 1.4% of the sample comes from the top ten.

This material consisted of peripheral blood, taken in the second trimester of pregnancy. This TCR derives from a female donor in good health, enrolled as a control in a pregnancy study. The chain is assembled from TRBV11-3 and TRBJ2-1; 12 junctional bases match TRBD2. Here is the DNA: TGTGCCAGCAGCCGACTAGCGGGAGCAATGACCTACAATGAGCAGTTCTTC. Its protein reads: CASSRLAGAMTYNEQFF.